The 32 T cell receptor beta chains below were found in one sample sequenced in a study of post-analysis software for immune sequencing data. Points from the study as a whole: About five TRBV segments appeared more often in patients than in controls, and TRBV5-6, TRBV5-1 and TRBV20-1 were among these.

These receptors lack a known antigen. Unique molecular identifiers were carried by the TCR beta cDNA libraries. TCRdb fed the PCR reads into MiXCR, producing one record per CDR3 protein. The sample has hundreds of thousands of distinct CDR3 sequences, roughly 45% seen once; the top ten hold more than 1.5%. The sequenced sample consisted of blood. The receptors come from a girl aged 10 to 17 with multiple sclerosis.

This chain uses TRBV3-1 with TRBJ2-5; D ambiguous. Germline CDR1 and CDR2: LGHDT and YNNKEL (reference sequence). The CDR3 extends over 15 amino acids. V lost 5 bases and J lost 4, with 17 bases in between. CDR3 amino acids: CASSYRPGTRETQYF. CDR3 in DNA: TGTGCCAGCAGCTACCGACCAGGCACAAGAGAGACCCAGTACTTC.

There are a few counts of this clonotype. The chain carries TRBV10-3 and TRBJ1-5; D is perhaps TRBD1 (6 bases). This CDR3 has 14 residues. Trimming took off 6 bases at V and 7 bases at J, with 16 bases between the two ends. Germline values: CDR1 ENHRY, CDR2 SYGVKD. CDR3 DNA sequence: TGTGCCATCAGCGACCCGGGGGGCGGGCAGCCCCAGCATTTT. Its protein product is CAISDPGGGQPQHF.

The CDR3 sequence: CASSLSSSGGAQETQYF. DNA for the CDR3: TGTGCCAGCAGCTTATCCAGCAGCGGGGGGGCCCAAGAGACCCAGTACTTC. The chain links TRBV7-6 to TRBJ2-5; 10 nucleotides match TRBD2. The CDR3 contains 17 residues. Germline-derived CDR1 and CDR2 are SGHVS and FNYEAQ. V lost 2 bases to trimming and J lost 1 base; unmatched junction nucleotides: 7.

The chain couples TRBV12-3 or TRBV12-4 to TRBJ1-2; D remains unclear. V lost 2 bases and J lost 4, with 11 bases in between. This CDR3 contains 14 residues. The CDR3 loop reads CASSLNFGSYGYTF. The CDR3 DNA sequence: TGTGCCAGCAGTTTAAATTTTGGCAGCTATGGCTACACCTTC.

This clonotype has a handful of counts. This chain's CDR3 is CASSHWGYEQYF. As DNA, the CDR3 is TGCGCCAGCAGCCACTGGGGTTACGAGCAGTACTTC. The rearrangement links TRBV5-1 to TRBJ2-7, with unresolved D. Trimming took 4 bases from V and 4 from J, leaving 9 bases between them. Germline V gene lookup returns CDR1 SGHRS and CDR2 YFSETQ. The CDR3 is 12 residues long.

The V and J genes are TRBV28 and TRBJ2-7; no reliable D call. This CDR3 has 16 residues. Germline CDR1 MDHEN, CDR2 SYDVKM. V lost 2 bases to trimming and J lost 2 bases, with 16 bases between them. The CDR3 reads CASSLEYRWGTYEQYF. The CDR3 bases are TGTGCCAGCAGTTTAGAGTACCGGTGGGGAACCTACGAGCAGTACTTC.

The chain uses TRBV3-1 and TRBJ1-5; D remains ambiguous. V lost 0 bases and J lost 0, with 3 bases in between. CDR3 length: 14 amino acids. Germline CDR1 is LGHDT and CDR2 is YNNKEL (reference sequence). This chain's CDR3 is CASSQEASNQPQHF. CDR3 nucleotide sequence: TGTGCCAGCAGCCAAGAGGCTAGCAATCAGCCCCAGCATTTT.

J is TRBJ2-1 and V is TRBV7-2; 9 bases are a match to TRBD2. The V segment lost 1 base and the J segment 6 bases; nucleotides outside the gene matches: 7. The CDR3 spans 16 residues. Germline V gene data show CDR1 as SGHTA and CDR2 as FQGNSA. Written as DNA, the CDR3 is TGTGCCAGCAGCTTAGGGGGTAGCGGGAGTATCAATGAGCAGTTCTTC. It is translated as CASSLGGSGSINEQFF.

The genes are TRBV12-3 or TRBV12-4 and TRBJ2-3, with D unresolved. V gave up 5 bases and J gave up 0 bases, with 12 bases separating them. The CDR3 runs 15 residues. The CDR3 DNA reads TGTGCCAGCAGTGCGACGTACCGGAGCACAGATACGCAGTATTTT. As protein: CASSATYRSTDTQYF.

The chain combines TRBV7-9 with TRBJ2-7; D may be TRBD1 or TRBD2 (5 bases each). Germline V gene sequence: CDR1 SEHNR, CDR2 FQNEAQ (reference sequence). The CDR3 sequence is 16 residues long. V was clipped by 3 bases and J by 1 base, with 16 bases between them. The CDR3 loop is CASSFTRDQTSYEQYF. CDR3 DNA sequence: TGTGCCAGCAGCTTTACTAGGGACCAAACGTCCTACGAGCAGTACTTC.

The chain links TRBV25-1 to TRBJ2-3; D gene ambiguous. V was trimmed by 6 bases and J by 0 bases, leaving 10 bases between them. This CDR3 has 14 residues. Per the germline V gene, CDR1 is MGHDK and CDR2 is SYGVNS. CDR3 in DNA: TGTGCCAGCAGGGCTCCCTCTAGCACAGATACGCAGTATTTT. Its translation: CASRAPSSTDTQYF. The variable domain in full, completed from reference TRBV25-1 and TRBJ2-3, reads EADIYQTPRYLVIGTGKKITLECSQTMGHDKMYWYQQDPGMELHLIHYSYGVNSTEKGDLSSESTVSRIRTEHFPLTLESARPSHTSQYLCASRAPSSTDTQYFGPGTRLTVL.

This clonotype turned up a few times. This chain uses TRBV6-5 with TRBJ2-7, with D perhaps being TRBD1 or TRBD2 (5 bases each). Germline values: CDR1 MNHEY, CDR2 SVGAGI. The CDR3 is 13 residues long. V dropped 6 bases and J dropped 2 bases, with 11 bases sitting between them. DNA for the CDR3: TGTGCCAGCAGCCGGGGCCGCACCTACGAGCAGTACTTC. It specifies CASSRGRTYEQYF.

J is TRBJ1-5 and V is TRBV5-5, with a possible D match to TRBD1 (5 bases). Germline V lookup: CDR1 SGHKS, CDR2 YYEKEE (reference sequence). The CDR3 contains 14 residues. Trimming stripped 3 bases from V and 6 bases from J, with 13 bases between. In DNA, the CDR3 is TGTGCCAGCAGCTGTGAGGGACGTGGTCAGCCCCAGCATTTT. The encoded protein is CASSCEGRGQPQHF.

The chain couples TRBV6-5 to TRBJ2-4; D is undetermined. Germline-derived CDR1 and CDR2 are MNHEY and SVGAGI. Trimming shortened V by 6 bases and J by 6 bases, and 12 bases separated the two germline ends. The CDR3 has 13 residues. The CDR3 reads CASRPFGRNIQYF. DNA of the CDR3: TGTGCCAGCAGACCCTTCGGAAGAAACATTCAGTACTTC.

This chain links TRBV6-5 with TRBJ2-7, with D tentatively TRBD2 (5 bases). The CDR3 totals 14 residues. Looked up from germline, CDR1 is MNHEY and CDR2 is SVGAGI. Trimming took off 10 bases at V and 0 bases at J, with 16 bases between the two ends. This CDR3 reads CATTPSGSSYEQYF. CDR3 DNA sequence: TGTGCCACTACGCCCAGCGGAAGCTCCTACGAGCAGTACTTC.

This clonotype was detected only a few times. The chain recombines TRBV27 with TRBJ2-7; 9 bases map to TRBD2. The CDR3 covers 13 residues. The germline CDR1 and CDR2 sequences are MNHEY and SMNVEV (reference sequence). Unmatched junction bases numbered 3, after V lost 9 bases and J lost 0 bases. CDR3 DNA sequence: TGTGCCAGTTATAGCGGGAGCTCCTACGAGCAGTACTTC. It specifies CASYSGSSYEQYF.

The chain is built from TRBV29-1 and TRBJ2-5; D is ambiguous. CDR3 length equals 12 residues. CDR1 and CDR2 (germline): SQVTM, ANQGSEA. Between the trimmed V and J ends, which lost 3 bases and 1 base, there was a span of 6 bases. This CDR3 reads CSVDDPQETQYF. CDR3 nucleotide sequence: TGCAGCGTTGACGACCCCCAAGAGACCCAGTACTTC. Full variable domain (remainder filled in from reference TRBV29-1 and TRBJ2-5): SAVISQKPSRDICQRGTSLTIQCQVDSQVTMMFWYRQQPGQSLTLIATANQGSEATYESGFVIDKFPISRPNLTFSTLTVSNMSPEDSSIYLCSVDDPQETQYFGPGTRLLVL.

V is TRBV24-1 and J is TRBJ2-3; possible D gene TRBD1, 6 bases. The CDR3 is made up of 16 amino acids. Trimming cost V 3 bases and J 1 base, with 13 bases left between them. Germline V CDR1 and CDR2: KGHDR, SFDVKD. The CDR3 reads CATSDHGQQGTDTQYF. The CDR3 DNA follows: TGTGCCACCAGTGATCATGGACAGCAAGGCACAGATACGCAGTATTTT.

This rearrangement joins TRBV29-1 to TRBJ1-2; the match to TRBD1 covers 10 bases. The V gene end was trimmed by 5 bases and the J gene end by 6 bases; junction bases not matched to a gene: 6. The CDR3 runs 13 residues. Per the germline V gene, CDR1 is SQVTM and CDR2 is ANQGSEA. CDR3 coding DNA: TGCAGCGTTAGCCCCGGGACAGGGGATGGCTACACCTTC. It codes for CSVSPGTGDGYTF.

This clonotype was seen a few times. CDR3 sequence (DNA): TGTGCCAGCAGCTCAGATTGGGGTCCGGAGGGGACTGAAGCTTTCTTT. Protein: CASSSDWGPEGTEAFF. This chain joins TRBV7-9 and TRBJ1-1, with a weak D call TRBD1 (5 bases). The CDR3 sequence is 16 residues long. CDR1 is SEHNR and CDR2 is FQNEAQ in the germline V gene (reference sequence). Trimming removed 4 bases from V and 5 bases from J, with 20 bases in between.

The V gene is TRBV5-1, the J gene TRBJ2-7; unclear D gene. Germline V CDR1 and CDR2: SGHRS, YFSETQ. The CDR3 sequence is 14 residues long. V dropped 0 bases and J dropped 5 bases, with 12 bases sitting between them. CDR3 in DNA: TGCGCCAGCAGCTTGGAGGGCCTCTACGACGAGCAGTACTTC. Translated, it gives CASSLEGLYDEQYF.

This clonotype was detected only a few times. The rearrangement links TRBV5-1 to TRBJ2-7; 14 bases agree with TRBD2. The CDR3 length is 18 residues. Germline lookup yields CDR1 SGHRS and CDR2 YFSETQ. V shed 3 bases and J 2 bases; nucleotides not matched to a gene: 10. CDR3 nucleotide sequence: TGCGCCAGCAGCTGGGGACTAGCGGGAGCCCTCAGGGCCTACGAGCAGTACTTC. Amino acids: CASSWGLAGALRAYEQYF.

This clonotype was counted a few times. The J gene is TRBJ2-2, the V gene TRBV7-2; no definite D call. Looked up from germline, CDR1 is SGHTA and CDR2 is FQGNSA. V was pared by 5 bases and J by 4 bases, with 11 bases between. The CDR3 is 14 residues long. The CDR3 DNA reads as TGTGCCAGCAGCCACCCTCTTGCCACCGGGGAGCTGTTTTTT. As protein: CASSHPLATGELFF.

Only a few counts were recorded for this clonotype. V usage is TRBV10-3 and J usage is TRBJ2-5; 8 bases match TRBD1. The J call may not be correct, given that the DNA end is closer to TRBJ2-7. CDR3 length equals 15 residues. CDR1 and CDR2 (germline): ENHRY, SYGVKD. The CDR3 bases are TGTGCCATCAGCGTGATCCCCCAGGGGGCCCACGAGCAGTACTTC. Protein sequence: CAISVIPQGAHEQYF.

The chain has TRBV29-1 and TRBJ2-3, with D perhaps TRBD2 (5 bases). Trimming took off 3 bases at V and 4 bases at J, with 17 bases between the two ends. Germline V gives CDR1 SQVTM, CDR2 ANQGSEA. This CDR3 has 15 amino acids. The CDR3 loop reads CSVDDRSGEPDTQYF. Here the CDR3 DNA reads TGCAGCGTTGACGACCGGAGCGGAGAACCAGATACGCAGTATTTT.

In this sample, this clonotype turned up a few times. The gene calls are TRBV5-1 and TRBJ1-2; D is possibly TRBD1 (6 bases). Germline CDR1 is SGHRS and CDR2 is YFSETQ. The V end lost 0 bases, the J end lost 6 bases, and 9 bases lay between the germline ends. CDR3 length equals 13 residues. The CDR3: CASSLGGRDGYTF. CDR3 DNA sequence: TGCGCCAGCAGCTTGGGGGGGCGAGATGGCTACACCTTC.

The chain has TRBV7-9 and TRBJ1-4; the D is unclear. Between the trimmed V and J ends, which lost 5 bases and 8 bases, there was a span of 15 bases. The CDR3 is 14 amino acids. Germline V lookup: CDR1 SEHNR, CDR2 FQNEAQ (reference sequence). The CDR3 protein is CASSQEEAREKLFF. The CDR3 nucleotides are TGTGCCAGCAGCCAGGAAGAGGCGCGAGAAAAACTGTTTTTT.

The genes are TRBV3-1 and TRBJ1-2; maybe TRBD1 (6 bases). V lost 4 bases and J lost 3, with 12 bases in between. The CDR3 spans 14 residues. Germline V lookup: CDR1 LGHDT, CDR2 YNNKEL (reference sequence). The CDR3 loop reads CASSPWDTDYGYTF. The CDR3, as DNA: TGTGCCAGCAGCCCCTGGGACACTGACTATGGCTACACCTTC. Filled out from reference TRBV3-1 and TRBJ1-2, the complete variable domain reads DTAVSQTPKYLVTQMGNDKSIKCEQNLGHDTMYWYKQDSKKFLKIMFSYNNKELIINETVPNRFSPKSPDKAHLNLHINSLELGDSAVYFCASSPWDTDYGYTFGSGTRLTVV.

This clonotype occurred a few times. The chain recombines TRBV4-2 with TRBJ2-6, with D uncertain. This CDR3 region has 16 residues. The germline V gene encodes CDR1 LGHNA and CDR2 YNFKEQ. V was clipped by 0 bases and J by 0 bases, with 6 bases between them. DNA for the CDR3: TGTGCCAGCAGCCAAGAGGGCAGCTCTGGGGCCAACGTCCTGACTTTC. This translates into CASSQEGSSGANVLTF.

The CDR3 region is CSARAGTSGSAGVDTQYF. As DNA, the CDR3 is TGCAGTGCTAGAGCCGGGACTAGCGGATCCGCGGGGGTAGATACGCAGTATTTT. The genes are TRBV20-1 and TRBJ2-3, with TRBD2 matching 11 bases. The V gene end was trimmed by 1 base and the J gene end by 5 bases; junction bases not matched to a gene: 14. This CDR3 contains 18 residues. Germline V gives CDR1 DFQATT, CDR2 SNEGSKA (reference sequence).

This clonotype appeared a few times. V and J are TRBV7-9 and TRBJ1-1; no firm D call. CDR1 and CDR2 (germline): SEHNR, FQNEAQ (reference sequence). The V end lost 4 bases, the J end lost 1 base, and 13 bases lay between the germline ends. CDR3 size: 15 residues. The CDR3 region is CASSSTRHPNTEAFF. Here the CDR3 DNA reads TGTGCCAGCAGCTCAACAAGACACCCGAACACTGAAGCTTTCTTT.

This clonotype was detected a few times. The chain recombines TRBV6-5 with TRBJ1-2, with D uncertain. The V gene lost 5 bases and the J gene lost 4 bases, with 11 bases spanning the gap. CDR3 length equals 13 residues. Germline values: CDR1 MNHEY, CDR2 SVGAGI. CDR3 nucleotide sequence: TGTGCCAGCAGTACCATAAACTTCTATGGCTACACCTTC. Its translation is CASSTINFYGYTF.